A single sample is the source of the 3 T cell receptor beta chains below, sequenced in a study of blood T cell repertoires in COVID-19. Assay: immunoSEQ multiplex PCR; the TCRdb copy retains only in-frame clones and omits some. The sample carries 150,000 to 200,000 clones, around 90% recorded once. Sequenced material: peripheral blood. The receptor source for this set is a man aged 40-50 years with active or convalescent COVID-19.

The chain couples TRBV6-5 to TRBJ2-7, with TRBD1 matching over 10 bases. Unmatched junction bases numbered 5, after V lost 4 bases and J lost 2 bases. This CDR3 region has 15 residues. Germline values: CDR1 MNHEY, CDR2 SVGAGI. CDR3 sequence (DNA): TGTGCCAGCAGTTCGGGGGACAGGGGAACCTACGAGCAGTACTTC. Translating gives CASSSGDRGTYEQYF.

J is TRBJ1-2 and V is TRBV7-2; possible D gene TRBD1, 6 bases. The V and J ends lost 1 base and 7 bases respectively, with 7 bases between them. Germline assignment: CDR1 SGHTA and CDR2 FQGNSA. The CDR3 covers 12 residues. Here the CDR3 DNA reads TGTGCCAGCAGCTTAGTACAGGGTGGCTACACCTTC. This codes for CASSLVQGGYTF.

The chain combines TRBV5-1 with TRBJ2-1, with 8 bases fitting TRBD1. CDR1 and CDR2 (germline): SGHRS, YFSETQ. The CDR3 is 15 residues long. With 6 bases clipped from V and 7 bases from J, the junction kept 12 bases outside the gene matches. CDR3: CASMSGGVKMNEQFF. In DNA form, the CDR3 reads TGCGCCAGCATGTCAGGGGGCGTAAAGATGAATGAGCAGTTCTTC.